This TCR beta chain was sequenced during a study of human T cells and chemical hapten exposure. Study context: The sensitizer, 2% DPC, was used on 2 cm by 2 cm of upper inner arm skin.

V was cut by 4 bases and J by 0 bases, with 9 bases left in between. The CDR3 length is 14 residues. The germline V gene has CDR1 MDHEN and CDR2 SYDVKM. This clonotype appeared a few times. The antigen is not known. Stated time point: patch test 3, about 24 weeks after DPC sensitization. Documented treatment: therapeutic diphenylcyclopropenone sensitization with weekly scalp DPC. Study-wide results and limits: The number of TCRs above 1 in 1000 frequency did not change after DPC sensitization.

TCRdb called the RACE reads again in MiXCR, with one record for every CDR3 protein. The table lists 150,000 to 200,000 distinct CDR3 sequences, 24% of them singletons. The source material was whole blood, sampled in connection with sensitization to the hapten diphenylcyclopropenone (DPC). J is TRBJ1-2 and V is TRBV28; D is undetermined. The TCR comes from a woman aged 40 to 50 with alopecia areata. Some clones in this sample may be carry-over from other donors' samples. The CDR3: CASSYGPTNYGYTF. The CDR3 DNA reads TGTGCCAGCAGTTACGGACCAACTAACTATGGCTACACCTTC.